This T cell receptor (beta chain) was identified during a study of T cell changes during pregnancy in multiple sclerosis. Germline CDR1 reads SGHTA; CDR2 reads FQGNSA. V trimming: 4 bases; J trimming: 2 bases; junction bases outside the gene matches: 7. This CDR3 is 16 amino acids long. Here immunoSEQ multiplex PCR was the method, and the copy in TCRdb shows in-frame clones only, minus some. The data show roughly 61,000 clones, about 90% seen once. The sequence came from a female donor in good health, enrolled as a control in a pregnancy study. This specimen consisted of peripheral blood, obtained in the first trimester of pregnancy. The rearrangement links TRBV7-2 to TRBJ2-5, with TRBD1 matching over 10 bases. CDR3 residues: CASSSTGGAWQETQYF. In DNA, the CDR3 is TGTGCCAGCAGCTCGACAGGGGGCGCGTGGCAAGAGACCCAGTACTTC.